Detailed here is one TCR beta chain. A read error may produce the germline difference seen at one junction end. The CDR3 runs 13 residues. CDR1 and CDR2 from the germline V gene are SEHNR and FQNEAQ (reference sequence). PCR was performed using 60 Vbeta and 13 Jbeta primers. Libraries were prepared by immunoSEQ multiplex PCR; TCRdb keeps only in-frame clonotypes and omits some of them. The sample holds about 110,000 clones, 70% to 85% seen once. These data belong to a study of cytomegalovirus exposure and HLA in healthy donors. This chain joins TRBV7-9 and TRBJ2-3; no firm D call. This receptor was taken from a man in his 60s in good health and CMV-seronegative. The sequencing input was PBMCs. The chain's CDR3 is CSSSLGSQDTQYF. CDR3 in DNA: TGTTCCAGCAGCTTAGGCTCTCAGGATACGCAGTATTTT. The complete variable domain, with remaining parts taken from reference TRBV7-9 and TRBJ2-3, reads DTGVSQNPRHKITKRGQNVTFRCDPISEHNRLYWYRQTLGQGPEFLTYFQNEAQLEKSRLLSDRFSAERPKGSFSTLEIQRTEQGDSAMYLCSSSLGSQDTQYFGPGTRLTVL.